This T cell receptor (beta chain) stems from a study of early T cells in non-severe SARS-CoV-2 infection. As for the study in general: The authors sequenced bulk RNA from unsorted whole blood, leaving chains unpaired.

The V gene's germline CDR1 is GTSNPN and CDR2 SVGIG (reference sequence). V lost 3 bases and J lost 0; bases outside the gene matches: 5. This CDR3 region has 16 residues. This clonotype was picked up many times. Individual cDNA molecules received unique molecular identifiers during library preparation. TCRdb re-called the 5' RACE reads through MiXCR, storing one row per CDR3 protein. The sample contains over 75,000 distinct CDR3 sequences, around 14% of which appear only once. Sequencing used whole blood. The genes are TRBV30 and TRBJ2-6; 7 bases match TRBD1. This receptor was taken from an adult who was a healthcare worker with PCR-confirmed SARS-CoV-2 infection or an uninfected control (not recorded which). The CDR3 DNA reads as TGTGCCTGGAGCGACAGGGTTTACTCTGGGGCCAACGTCCTGACTTTC. This translates into CAWSDRVYSGANVLTF.